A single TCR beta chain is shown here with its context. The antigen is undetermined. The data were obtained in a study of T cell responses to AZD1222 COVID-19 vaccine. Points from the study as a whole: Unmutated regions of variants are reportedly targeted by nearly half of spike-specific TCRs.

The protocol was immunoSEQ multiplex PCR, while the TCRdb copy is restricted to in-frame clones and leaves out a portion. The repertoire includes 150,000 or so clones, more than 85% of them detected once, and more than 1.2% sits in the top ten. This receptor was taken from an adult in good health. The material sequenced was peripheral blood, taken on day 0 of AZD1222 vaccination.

Here the CDR3 reads CASSIGEEYTEAFF. The CDR3 DNA follows: TGTGCCAGTAGTATAGGGGAGGAGTACACTGAAGCTTTCTTT. This chain joins TRBV19 and TRBJ1-1; D is ambiguous. Between the trimmed V and J ends, which lost 1 base and 3 bases, there was a span of 9 bases. Per germline, CDR1 LNHDA and CDR2 SQIVND (reference sequence). The CDR3 has 14 amino acids.